The clone carrying this T cell receptor (beta chain) was counted once. Its antigen is unidentified. This sample was included in a study of Ad26.COV2.S vaccination and SARS-CoV-2 variants. Repertoires were generated with immunoSEQ multiplex PCR, while TCRdb's copy carries only in-frame clones and drops some. The sample gives more than 300,000 clones, 70% to 90% of which show up once; about 10% is in the top ten. Findings and limits, study-wide: Participants in the vaccine arm had higher spike-specific TCR breadth; placebo recipients had lower.

Indicated treatment: some 20 received Ad26.COV2.S at low or high dose, single or two shots; roughly 5 received placebo; per-sample allocation not given. Sampling occurred on day 63 after the first vaccine or placebo injection. Boston hosted the donor, who was an adult aged 18-55 years. The vaccine delivered Wuhan-strain SARS-CoV-2 spike through an Ad26 vector. Germline V CDR1 and CDR2: MDHEN, SYDVKM. The CDR3 loop spans 17 amino acids. V lost 3 bases and J lost 6; bases outside the gene matches: 12. Sequenced here: peripheral blood, sampled in a trial of Ad26.COV2.S vaccine versus placebo. The receptor was isolated from a person between 18 and 65 years old who received the Ad26.COV2.S COVID-19 vaccine or a placebo. The chain combines TRBV28 with TRBJ2-1, with 9 bases identical to TRBD2. CDR3 sequence reads: CASSLAGGGVLTNEQFF. The CDR3 DNA sequence: TGTGCCAGCAGTTTGGCAGGCGGGGGGGTCCTAACCAATGAGCAGTTCTTC.